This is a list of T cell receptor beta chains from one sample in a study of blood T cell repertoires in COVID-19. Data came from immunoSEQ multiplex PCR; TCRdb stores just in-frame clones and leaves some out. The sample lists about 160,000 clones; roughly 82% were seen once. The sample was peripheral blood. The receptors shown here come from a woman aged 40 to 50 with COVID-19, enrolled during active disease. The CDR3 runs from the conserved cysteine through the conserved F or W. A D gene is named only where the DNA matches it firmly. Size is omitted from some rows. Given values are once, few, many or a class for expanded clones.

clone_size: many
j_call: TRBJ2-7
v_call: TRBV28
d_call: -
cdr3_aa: CASNSPYEQYF
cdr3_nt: TGTGCCAGCAACAGCCCCTACGAGCAGTACTTC

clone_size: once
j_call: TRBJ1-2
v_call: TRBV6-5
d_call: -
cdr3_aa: CASRANRGEDGYTF
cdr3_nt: TGTGCCAGCAGAGCCAACCGGGGTGAGGATGGCTACACCTTC

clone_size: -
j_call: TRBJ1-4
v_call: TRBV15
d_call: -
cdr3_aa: CATSRAAEEGEKLFF
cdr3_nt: TGTGCCACCAGCAGAGCTGCCGAGGAGGGTGAAAAACTGTTTTTT

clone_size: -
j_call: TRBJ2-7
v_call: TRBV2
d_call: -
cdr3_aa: CASSETTGSYEQYF
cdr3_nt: TGTGCCAGCAGTGAAACGACGGGCTCCTACGAGCAGTACTTC

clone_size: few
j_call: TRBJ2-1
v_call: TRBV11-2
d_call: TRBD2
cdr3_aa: CASSPLARPSGTWDQFF
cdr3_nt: TGTGCCAGCAGCCCCCTCGCCCGGCCTAGCGGGACTTGGGACCAGTTCTTC

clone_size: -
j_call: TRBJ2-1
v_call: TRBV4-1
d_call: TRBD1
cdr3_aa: CASSQRSEGQGSSEQFF
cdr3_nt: TGCGCCAGCAGCCAAAGATCCGAAGGACAGGGAAGTAGTGAGCAGTTCTTC

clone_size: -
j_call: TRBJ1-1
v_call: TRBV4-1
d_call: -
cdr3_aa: CASSQVPGVRGNTEAFF
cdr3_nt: TGCGCCAGCAGCCAAGTCCCAGGGGTTAGAGGGAACACTGAAGCTTTCTTT

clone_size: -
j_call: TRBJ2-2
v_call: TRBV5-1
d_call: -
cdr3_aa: CASSQGPGTGELFF
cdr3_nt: TGCGCCAGCTCCCAGGGTCCCGGCACCGGGGAGCTGTTTTTT

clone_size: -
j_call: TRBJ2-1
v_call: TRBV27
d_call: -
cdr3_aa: CASSLTGLLPGNEQFF
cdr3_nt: TGTGCCAGCAGTTTAACTGGCCTACTCCCGGGGAATGAGCAGTTCTTC

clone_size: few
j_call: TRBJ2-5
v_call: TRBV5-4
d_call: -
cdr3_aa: CASSTGLYQETQYF
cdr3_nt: TGTGCCAGCAGTACGGGACTGTACCAAGAGACCCAGTACTTC

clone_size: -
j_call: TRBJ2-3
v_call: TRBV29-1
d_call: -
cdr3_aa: CSVGQGITDTQYF
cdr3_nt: TGCAGCGTTGGGCAGGGGATTACAGATACGCAGTATTTT

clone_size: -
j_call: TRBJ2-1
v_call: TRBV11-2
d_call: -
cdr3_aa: CASSLRRYEQFF
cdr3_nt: TGTGCCAGCAGCTTGCGGCGATATGAGCAGTTCTTC

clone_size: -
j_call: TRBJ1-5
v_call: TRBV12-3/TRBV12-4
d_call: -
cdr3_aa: CASSVLFMPQHF
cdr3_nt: TGTGCCAGCAGCGTCCTATTTATGCCCCAGCATTTT

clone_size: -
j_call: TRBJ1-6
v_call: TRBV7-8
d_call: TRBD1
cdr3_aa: CASSLVLGGQGNSPLHF
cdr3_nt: TGTGCCAGCAGCTTAGTTTTAGGGGGACAGGGGAATTCACCCCTCCACTTT

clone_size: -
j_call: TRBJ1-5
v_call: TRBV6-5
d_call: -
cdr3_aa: CASSKAGSYNQPQHF
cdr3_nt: TGTGCCAGCAGCAAGGCGGGGTCATACAATCAGCCCCAGCATTTT

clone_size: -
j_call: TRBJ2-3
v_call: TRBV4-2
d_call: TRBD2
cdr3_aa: CASSQVGLAGGTVLTDTQYF
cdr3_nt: TGTGCCAGCAGCCAAGTGGGACTAGCGGGAGGAACGGTCCTCACAGATACGCAGTATTTT

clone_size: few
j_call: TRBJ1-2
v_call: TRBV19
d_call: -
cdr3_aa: CASTLTGSYGYTF
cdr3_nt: TGTGCCAGCACCCTTACAGGGAGCTATGGCTACACCTTC

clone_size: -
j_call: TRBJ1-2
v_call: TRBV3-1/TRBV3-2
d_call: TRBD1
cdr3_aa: CASSQGGTGVHGYTF
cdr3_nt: TGTGCCAGCAGCCAAGGGGGGACAGGGGTGCATGGCTACACCTTC

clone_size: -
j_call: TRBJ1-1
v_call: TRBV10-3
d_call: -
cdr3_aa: CAIMNFMNTEAFF
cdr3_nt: TGTGCCATCATGAACTTCATGAACACTGAAGCTTTCTTT

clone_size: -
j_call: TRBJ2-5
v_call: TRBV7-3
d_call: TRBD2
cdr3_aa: CASSLTPTAAGKRETQYF
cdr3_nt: TGTGCCAGCAGCTTAACACCGACGGCAGCGGGGAAACGAGAGACCCAGTACTTC

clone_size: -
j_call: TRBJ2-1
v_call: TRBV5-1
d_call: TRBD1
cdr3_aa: CASSRDRASNEQFF
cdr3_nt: TGCGCCAGCAGCCGGGACAGGGCTAGCAATGAGCAGTTCTTC

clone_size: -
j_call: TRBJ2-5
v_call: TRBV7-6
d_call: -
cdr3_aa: CASREGTQETQYF
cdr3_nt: TGTGCCAGCCGTGAGGGAACCCAAGAGACCCAGTACTTC

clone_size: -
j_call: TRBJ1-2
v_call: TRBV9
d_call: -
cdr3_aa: CASSVSSSGYTF
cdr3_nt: TGTGCCAGCAGCGTTAGCAGTAGCGGCTACACCTTC

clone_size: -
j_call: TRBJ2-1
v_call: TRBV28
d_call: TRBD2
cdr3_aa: CASSTSGTQGPEQFF
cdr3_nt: TGTGCCAGCAGTACGAGCGGGACCCAGGGCCCGGAGCAGTTCTTC

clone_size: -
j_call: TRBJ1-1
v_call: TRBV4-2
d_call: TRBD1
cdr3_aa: CASSLQGARHTEAFF
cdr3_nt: TGTGCCAGCAGCCTGCAGGGGGCGAGACACACTGAAGCTTTCTTT

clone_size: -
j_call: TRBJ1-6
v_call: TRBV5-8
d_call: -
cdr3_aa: CANSPSGHYNSPLHF
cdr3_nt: TGTGCCAACTCTCCCTCGGGACATTATAATTCACCCCTCCACTTT

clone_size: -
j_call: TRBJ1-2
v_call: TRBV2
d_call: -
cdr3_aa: CASIIGGAHQGGYTF
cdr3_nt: TGTGCCAGCATCATTGGAGGGGCCCACCAGGGTGGCTACACCTTC

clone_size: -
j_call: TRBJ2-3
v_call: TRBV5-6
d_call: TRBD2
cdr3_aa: CASNSGGRTDTQYF
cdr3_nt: TGTGCCAGCAACTCGGGGGGGCGCACAGATACGCAGTATTTT

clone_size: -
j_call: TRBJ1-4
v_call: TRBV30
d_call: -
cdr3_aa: CAWSVGGAPSTNEKLFF
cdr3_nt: TGTGCCTGGAGTGTAGGGGGGGCACCCTCAACTAATGAAAAACTGTTTTTT

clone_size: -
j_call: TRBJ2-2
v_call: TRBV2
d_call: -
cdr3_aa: CASTSQSLNTGELFF
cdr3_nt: TGTGCCAGCACTAGCCAGTCCTTGAACACCGGGGAGCTGTTTTTT

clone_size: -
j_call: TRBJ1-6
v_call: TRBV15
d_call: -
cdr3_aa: CATSRGGSSYNSPLHF
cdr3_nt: TGTGCCACCAGCAGGGGGGGGAGCTCCTATAATTCACCCCTCCACTTT

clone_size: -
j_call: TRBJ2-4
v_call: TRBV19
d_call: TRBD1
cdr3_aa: CASSTGDRGWRNIQYF
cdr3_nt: TGTGCCAGTAGTACCGGGGACAGGGGTTGGAGAAACATTCAGTACTTC

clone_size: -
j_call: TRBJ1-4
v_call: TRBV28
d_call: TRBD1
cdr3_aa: CASSFRQGRNEKLFF
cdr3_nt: TGTGCCAGCAGTTTCAGACAGGGTAGGAATGAAAAACTGTTTTTT

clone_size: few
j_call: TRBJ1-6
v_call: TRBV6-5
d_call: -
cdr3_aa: CASSQTESIASPLHF
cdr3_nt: TGTGCCAGCAGCCAAACAGAGTCCATCGCGTCACCCCTCCACTTT

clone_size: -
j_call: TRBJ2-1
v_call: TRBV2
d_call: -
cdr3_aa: CASSVYNEQFF
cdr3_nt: TGTGCCAGCAGCGTTTACAATGAGCAGTTCTTC

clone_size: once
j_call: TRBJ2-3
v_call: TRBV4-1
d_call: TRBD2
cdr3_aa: CASSQGSGIPLTRDTQYF
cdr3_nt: TGCGCCAGCAGCCAAGGGAGCGGGATACCTCTTACTCGAGATACGCAGTATTTT

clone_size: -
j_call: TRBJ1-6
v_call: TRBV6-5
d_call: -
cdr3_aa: CASSGDTRYNSPLHF
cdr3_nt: TGTGCCAGCAGCGGCGACACCCGATATAATTCACCCCTCCACTTT

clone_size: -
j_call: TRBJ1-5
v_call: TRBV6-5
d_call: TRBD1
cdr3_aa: CASGEGASNQPQHF
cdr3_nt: TGTGCCAGCGGAGAGGGGGCGAGCAATCAGCCCCAGCATTTT

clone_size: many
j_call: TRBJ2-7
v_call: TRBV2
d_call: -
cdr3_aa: CASLRYEQYF
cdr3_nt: TGTGCCAGCCTTCGCTACGAGCAGTACTTC

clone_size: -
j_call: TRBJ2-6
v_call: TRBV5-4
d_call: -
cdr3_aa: CASSISGVGGANVLTF
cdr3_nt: TGTGCCAGCAGCATCTCAGGGGTAGGCGGGGCCAACGTCCTGACTTTC

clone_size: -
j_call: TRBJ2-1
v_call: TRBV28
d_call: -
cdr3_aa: CASSYRDSQFF
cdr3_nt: TGTGCCAGCAGTTATCGGGATTCCCAGTTCTTC

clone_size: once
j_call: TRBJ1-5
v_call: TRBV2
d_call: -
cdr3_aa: CASSVRDTSNQPQHF
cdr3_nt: TGTGCCAGCAGTGTCCGGGACACCAGCAATCAGCCCCAGCATTTT

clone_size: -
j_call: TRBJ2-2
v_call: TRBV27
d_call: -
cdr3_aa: CASTSWEWDTGELFF
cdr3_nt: TGTGCCAGCACCTCATGGGAGTGGGACACCGGGGAGCTGTTTTTT

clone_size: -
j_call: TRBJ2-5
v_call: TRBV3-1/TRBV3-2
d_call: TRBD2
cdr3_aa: CASSQDFSTSPQETQYF
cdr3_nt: TGTGCCAGCAGCCAAGATTTTTCGACTAGCCCCCAAGAGACCCAGTACTTC

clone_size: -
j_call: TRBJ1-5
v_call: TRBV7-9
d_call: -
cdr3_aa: CASSLDRFNQPQHF
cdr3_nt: TGTGCCAGCAGCTTAGACAGGTTCAATCAGCCCCAGCATTTT

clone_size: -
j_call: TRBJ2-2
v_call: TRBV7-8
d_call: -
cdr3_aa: CASSLVGRPLTGELFF
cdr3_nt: TGTGCCAGCAGCTTAGTGGGGCGCCCTCTCACCGGGGAGCTGTTTTTT

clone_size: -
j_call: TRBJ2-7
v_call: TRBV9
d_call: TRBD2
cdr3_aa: CASSRSGGSYEQYF
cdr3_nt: TGTGCCAGCAGCAGGTCGGGGGGCTCCTACGAGCAGTACTTC

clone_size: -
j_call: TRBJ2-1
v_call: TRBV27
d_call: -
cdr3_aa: CASSLHAGASPEQFF
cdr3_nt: TGTGCCAGCAGTCTCCACGCGGGGGCCTCCCCGGAGCAGTTCTTC

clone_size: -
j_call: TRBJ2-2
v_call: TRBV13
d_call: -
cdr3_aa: CATAVHTGELFF
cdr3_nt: TGTGCCACCGCAGTTCACACCGGGGAGCTGTTTTTT

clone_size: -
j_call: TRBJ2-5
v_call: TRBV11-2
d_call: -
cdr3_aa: CASSSAGRQETQYF
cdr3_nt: TGTGCCAGCAGCTCCGCGGGGCGCCAAGAGACCCAGTACTTC

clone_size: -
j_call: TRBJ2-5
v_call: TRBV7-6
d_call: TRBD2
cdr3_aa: CASSLGGRVQETQYF
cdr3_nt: TGTGCCAGCAGCTTAGGCGGGAGAGTCCAAGAGACCCAGTACTTC

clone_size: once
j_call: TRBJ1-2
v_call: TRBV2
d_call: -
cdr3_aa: CASEDTVSVGYTF
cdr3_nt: TGTGCCAGCGAAGACACGGTATCGGTGGGCTACACCTTC

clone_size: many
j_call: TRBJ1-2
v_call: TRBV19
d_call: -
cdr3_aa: CASSSRWTFLGGYTF
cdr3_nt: TGTGCCAGTAGTTCCCGATGGACATTTCTGGGGGGCTACACCTTC

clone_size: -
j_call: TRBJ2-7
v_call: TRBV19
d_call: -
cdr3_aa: CASADSGMGYEQYF
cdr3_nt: TGTGCCAGTGCGGACTCCGGAATGGGCTACGAGCAGTACTTC

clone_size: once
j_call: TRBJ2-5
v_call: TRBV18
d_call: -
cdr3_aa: CASSPGTYQETQYF
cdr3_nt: TGTGCCAGCTCACCAGGGACATACCAAGAGACCCAGTACTTC

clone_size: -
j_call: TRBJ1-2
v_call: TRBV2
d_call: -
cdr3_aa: CASTLRTATNYGYTF
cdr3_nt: TGTGCCAGCACCTTACGGACAGCGACTAACTATGGCTACACCTTC